The entry below gives a single T cell receptor (beta chain) sequence along with its context. Its antigen target is currently unknown. Base-call qualities are not available, and no considerably larger clone is one nucleotide away. The cohort comprised fewer than 750 healthy bone marrow donors. Cohort members were all nominally healthy when sampled, although unrecorded immune exposures were likely present. The donor was CMV seropositive and belonged to the group of 250 to 300 seropositive cohort members. Every donor gave a peripheral blood sample, and the peripheral blood mononuclear cells from that sample were used for TCR beta sequencing. The Qiagen DNeasy Blood Extraction Kit was used to extract genomic DNA from the blood cell samples. This sample stems from a study of cytomegalovirus exposure and HLA in healthy donors (dated by TCRdb to the late 2010s). About the full investigation: In an earlier analysis of around 540 of the donors, 276 Gb of sequence data and roughly 100 million unique TCR beta sequences from 150 million to 200 million T cells were reported. About 280 gigabases of sequencing data and about 92 million unique TCR sequences made up an early release that covered roughly 670 HLA-typed donors. Of the roughly 410 genotyped donors, more than 75% were placed in the genetic ancestry cluster associated with self-reported Caucasian donors. The aim of the study was to test whether cataloging public T cell receptors could identify signatures of past pathogen exposure. Using immunosequencing, the study profiled T cell repertoires from about 610 subjects and related those repertoires to cytomegalovirus serostatus. Besides the first cohort of approximately 710 subjects, a separate validation cohort made up of 120 different subjects was used. To predict cytomegalovirus infection status, the study combined high-throughput TCR immunosequencing, statistical association of individual TCRs with disease status, and machine learning. To study patterns of TCR occurrence, a later analysis re-analyzed previously published TCR beta repertoires from around 700 donors and added high-resolution HLA genotyping. Rather than using new phenotypic data, the later analysis identified candidate immune exposures from TCR beta sequences and from how often those sequences occurred across donors. In an earlier analysis of roughly 540 of the donors, high-throughput TCR beta sequencing was used to judge whether each TCR beta V gene segment behaved as functional or pseudogenic. Donor age, sex, ethnicity and CMV serostatus were compiled together with the repertoire data. In a later genetic analysis, genome-wide SNP genotypes for about three fifths of the roughly 670 donors were used, and that subset was treated as a discovery cohort. All discovery cohort repertoires had been generated on a single sequencing platform. HLA typing covered class I and class II loci at four-digit resolution. Typing coverage varied by locus: about 629-630 donors for A, B, C, DRB1 and DQB1; around 560 for DQA1; more than 600 for DPA1; 450 to 480 for DPB1. Five DR-DQ haplotypes were treated as single units for association and clustering because of strong linkage in the cohort. Across roughly 420 genotyped donors of the cohort, an average of about 240,000 unique TCR beta nucleotide sequences per donor were sequenced, and approximately 17% of those sequences were non-productive. On the study overall, not on this receptor specifically: The only immune exposure information available for the cohort was CMV serostatus. While some public TCRs were present in many individuals, most TCR sequences turned up only very rarely across donors. In a later analysis, some 18,000 TCR beta sequences were associated with specific HLA alleles at a false discovery rate of 0.05. In a later analysis, HLA-associated TCR beta chains showed more clonal expansion and lower generation probabilities than non-associated chains that were equally common. A group of highly shared sequence variants was considered likely to be a technical artifact of the sequencing pipeline. The study listed around 160 TCR beta chains as associated with cytomegalovirus. Only TCR beta chains were sequenced in this cohort, and the absence of alpha or paired-chain data limited detectable features. In a later analysis, TCR association rates were found to vary across HLA loci, with the most associated TCRs seen for DRB1 alleles and the fewest for HLA-C alleles. Roughly uniform sequencing depth across donors was assumed in presence/absence analyses, although this assumption may not hold. The classifier was reported to diagnose cytomegalovirus status with high specificity and sensitivity in both the original and validation cohorts. Broadly in line with IMGT annotations, most TCR beta V segments showed up in productive rearrangements about 87% or about 30% of the time in an earlier analysis of 450 to 600 of the donors. In vitro tests confirmed that three of the cytomegalovirus-associated TCR beta chains recognize cytomegalovirus antigens. A further reported finding was that TCR beta sequences accurately predicted the HLA-A and HLA-B alleles for most subjects in the first cohort. When HLA alleles, especially DR and DQ, strongly co-occurred, attributing TCR associations to individual alleles was difficult. It was suggested by the authors that the approach could potentially be generalized to other disease states and immunological phenotypes. Because HLA typing was unavailable for some donors at each locus, only the typed subset was used in association tests. Correlated functional status among segregating V segments might reflect linkage disequilibrium, but an unknown experimental factor could not be ruled out. Because counts were too low, roughly 17 rarely observed V segments, including chromosome 9 orphons, were left out of the earlier analysis of roughly 600 of the donors. Most CMV-associated TCR beta chains appeared to be HLA-restricted in a later analysis, and the HLA associations seemed to be driven largely by CMV exposure. Several of the top co-occurrence clusters appeared to be linked to parvovirus B19, influenza, CMV and Epstein-Barr virus, according to a later analysis. A later genetic analysis reported fewer N-insertions in productive TCRs among donors in an Asian-associated ancestry cluster than the 666-donor mean. Because the 87-base-pair reads could not distinguish some IMGT-functional V segments, including TRBV6-2 and TRBV6-3, those segments were excluded. In a later genetic analysis, a missense DCLRE1C variant was associated with V-gene and J-gene trimming of TCR beta chains, and the association was replicated in an independent cohort.

CDR1 and CDR2 were assigned from the germline V gene (reference sequence) as MNHEY and SMNVEV. V and J are trimmed by 8 bases and 0 bases, and the gene matches miss 15 bases of the junction. From the cysteine through the phenylalanine, the CDR3 covers 19 amino acids. Only the CDR3 portion is preserved as DNA: 57 bases, with reading frame beginning at the first base. The library was made by the immunoSEQ multiplex PCR assay. For the multiplex PCR, a mixture combining 60 forward primers for TCR Vbeta segments and 13 reverse primers for TCR Jbeta segments was used. Amplification of the CDR3 region of rearranged TCR beta genes was performed with a multiplex PCR assay on genomic DNA. Amplified TCR beta libraries were sequenced as 87-base-pair reads on the Illumina HiSeq System. The authors processed their data as follows. A later analysis counted tens of millions of unique TCR beta chains across the approximately 700 repertoires, and 10 million to 11 million of these chains were shared by at least two donors. To remove PCR and sequencing errors, raw reads were error-corrected and collapsed into unique sequences using a nearest-neighbor algorithm that merged closely related sequences. Alignment of CDR3 sequences to IMGT reference sequences was used to assign V, D and J gene segments. Each retained sequence needed at least a six-nucleotide match to both a V gene segment and a J gene segment. Rearrangements were classified as productive when the CDR3 lacked stop codons and remained in frame with V and J, and all other rearrangements were classified as non-productive. Following IMGT convention, CDR3 was defined as the stretch from the second conserved V-encoded cysteine to the conserved J-encoded phenylalanine. The earlier analysis of approximately 500 of the donors excluded sequences that lacked an unambiguous match to a single V gene segment. In an earlier analysis of about 590 of the donors, a V segment was called functional when productive rearrangements were above 56.7%, and segregating when the standard deviation between donors exceeded 5%. A statistical classification framework was developed to diagnose cytomegalovirus status using the catalog of TCR beta chain sequences. In a later analysis, V and J genes were assigned by comparing TCR nucleotide sequences against IMGT/GENE-DB human TR gene sequences. A later analysis assigned CDR3 sequences and most-parsimonious VDJ recombination scenarios with the TCRdist pipeline. In a later analysis, each TCR beta chain was defined by its CDR3 amino acid sequence together with its V-gene family, and reads lacking a unique V-gene family were excluded. As a way to deal with suspected cross-contamination and a sequencing artifact, a later analysis dropped nearly 600 nucleotide sequences that were highly shared and had low generation probability. A later analysis calculated a clonal expansion index for each public chain from normalized within-repertoire ranks of inferred template counts. In a later analysis, generation probabilities were computed with a VDJ recombination model fitted to out-of-frame rearrangements, and the resulting probabilities were checked against IGoR. In a later analysis, hypergeometric tests were used to score TCR-TCR, TCR-HLA and TCR-CMV co-occurrence, with a repertoire-size bias correction applied to TCR pairs. False discovery rates were estimated in a later analysis by permuting HLA or CMV assignments 20 times. In a later analysis, co-occurring TCRs were grouped using DBSCAN, and TCRdist sequence similarity was added for clustering within HLA-allele-positive subsets. For co-occurrence clustering, repertoires with fewer than 30,000 or more than 120,000 public chains were excluded, along with roughly 5 repertoires with anomalous nucleotide sharing. The immuneACCESS repertoire file appears here via TCRdb, limited to in-frame rearrangements. These files lack a portion of the clones; in checked studies, under half of the deficit traces to unresolved V genes, and the cause of the others is not known. D and trimming were read from the DNA, whereas the V and J calls and clone size are those reported in that table. Present in this sample are approximately 300,000 clones, approximately 84% of which were seen just once. Roughly 2% of the sample is taken by the ten largest.

The receptor's source is a woman in her thirties or forties in good health and CMV-seropositive. The sequenced material came from PBMCs. The chain was built from TRBV27 and TRBJ2-4, and TRBD2 matches 11 of the central bases. Here is the DNA: TGTGCCAGCCGACTAGCGCGTAGCGGGAGGGCCCTAGCCAAAAACATTCAGTACTTC. This yields the protein CASRLARSGRALAKNIQYF.